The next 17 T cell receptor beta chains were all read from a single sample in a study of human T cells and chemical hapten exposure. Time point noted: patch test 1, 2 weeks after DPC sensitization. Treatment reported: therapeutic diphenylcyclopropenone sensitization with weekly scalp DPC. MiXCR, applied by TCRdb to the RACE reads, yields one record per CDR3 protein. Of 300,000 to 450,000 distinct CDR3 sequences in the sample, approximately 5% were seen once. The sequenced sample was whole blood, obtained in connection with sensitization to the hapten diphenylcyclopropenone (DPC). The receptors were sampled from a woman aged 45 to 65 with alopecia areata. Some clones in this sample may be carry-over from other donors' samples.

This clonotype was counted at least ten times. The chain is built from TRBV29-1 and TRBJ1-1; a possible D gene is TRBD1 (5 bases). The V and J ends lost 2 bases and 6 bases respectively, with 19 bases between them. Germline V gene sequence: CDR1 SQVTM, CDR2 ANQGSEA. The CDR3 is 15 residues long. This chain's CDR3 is CSVEKDAGQQAEAFF. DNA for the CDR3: TGCAGCGTTGAAAAAGACGCAGGCCAACAGGCTGAAGCTTTCTTT.

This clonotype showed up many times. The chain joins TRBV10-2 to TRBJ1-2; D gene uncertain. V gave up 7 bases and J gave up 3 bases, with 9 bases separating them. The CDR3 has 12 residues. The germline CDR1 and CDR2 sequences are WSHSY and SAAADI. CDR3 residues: CASTHVDYGYTF. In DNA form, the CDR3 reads TGCGCCAGCACGCACGTAGACTATGGCTACACCTTC.

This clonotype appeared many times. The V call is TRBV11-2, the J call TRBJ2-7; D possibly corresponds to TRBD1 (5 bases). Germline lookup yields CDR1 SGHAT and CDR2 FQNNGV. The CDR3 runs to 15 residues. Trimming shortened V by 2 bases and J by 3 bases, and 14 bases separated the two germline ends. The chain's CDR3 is CASSLWAGPNYEQYF. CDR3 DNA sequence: TGTGCCAGCAGCTTATGGGCAGGGCCTAACTACGAGCAGTACTTC.

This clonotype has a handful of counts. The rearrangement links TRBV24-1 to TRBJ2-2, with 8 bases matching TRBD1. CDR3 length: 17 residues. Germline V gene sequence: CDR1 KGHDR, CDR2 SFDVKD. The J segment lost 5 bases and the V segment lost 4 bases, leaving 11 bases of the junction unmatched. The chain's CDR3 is CATSDPPGTGGTGELFF. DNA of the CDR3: TGTGCCACCAGTGACCCACCAGGGACAGGTGGGACCGGGGAGCTGTTTTTT.

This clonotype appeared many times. The DNA of the CDR3 is TGTGCCAGCAGTTTGCGGACAGGGTTTGGTTCTCAGCCCCAGCATTTT. It translates to CASSLRTGFGSQPQHF. The V and J genes are TRBV12-3 or TRBV12-4 and TRBJ1-5, with 8 bases identical to TRBD1. The CDR3 length is 16 residues. Unmatched junction bases numbered 10, after V lost 3 bases and J lost 6 bases.

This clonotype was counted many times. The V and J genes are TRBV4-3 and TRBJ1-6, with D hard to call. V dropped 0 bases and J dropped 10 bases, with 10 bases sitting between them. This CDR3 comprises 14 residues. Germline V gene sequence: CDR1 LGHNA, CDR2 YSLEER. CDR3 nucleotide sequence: TGCGCCAGCAGCCAAGATCGGGCGGGCTCACCCCTCCACTTT. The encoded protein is CASSQDRAGSPLHF.

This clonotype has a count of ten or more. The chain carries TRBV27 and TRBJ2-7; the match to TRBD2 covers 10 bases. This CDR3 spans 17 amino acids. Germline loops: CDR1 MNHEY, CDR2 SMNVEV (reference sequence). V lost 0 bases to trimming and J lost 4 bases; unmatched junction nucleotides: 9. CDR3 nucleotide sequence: TGTGCCAGCAGTTTATCTCCAAGCGGGGGGGGCTTGTACGAGCAGTACTTC. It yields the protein CASSLSPSGGGLYEQYF.

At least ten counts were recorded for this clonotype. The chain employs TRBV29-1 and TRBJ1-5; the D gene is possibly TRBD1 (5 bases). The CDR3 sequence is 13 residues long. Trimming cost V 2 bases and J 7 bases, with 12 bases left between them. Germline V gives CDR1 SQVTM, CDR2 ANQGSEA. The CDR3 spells CSVENGDGQPQHF. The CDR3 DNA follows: TGCAGCGTTGAAAACGGGGACGGACAGCCCCAGCATTTT.

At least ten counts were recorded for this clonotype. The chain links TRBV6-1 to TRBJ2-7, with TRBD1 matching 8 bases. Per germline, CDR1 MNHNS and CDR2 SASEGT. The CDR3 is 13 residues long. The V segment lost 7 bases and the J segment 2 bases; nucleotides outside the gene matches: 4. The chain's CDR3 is CASMDRETYEQYF. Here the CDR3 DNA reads TGTGCCAGCATGGACAGGGAGACCTACGAGCAGTACTTC.

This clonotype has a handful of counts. CDR3 loop: CASSQEGLYGYTF. Here the CDR3 DNA reads TGTGCCAGCAGCCAAGAGGGCCTCTATGGCTACACCTTC. The chain has TRBV14 and TRBJ1-2; D ambiguous. The CDR3 sequence is 13 residues long. Germline loops: CDR1 SGHDN, CDR2 FVKESK. Deletions cut 0 bases from V and 4 bases from J, with 6 bases between.

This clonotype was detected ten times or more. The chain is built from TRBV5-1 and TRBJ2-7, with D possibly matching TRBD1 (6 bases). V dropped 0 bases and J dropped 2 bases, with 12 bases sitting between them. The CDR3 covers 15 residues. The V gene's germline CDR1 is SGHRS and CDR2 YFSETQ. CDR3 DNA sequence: TGCGCCAGCAGCTTGGGGACAGAGGGTACCTACGAGCAGTACTTC. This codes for CASSLGTEGTYEQYF.

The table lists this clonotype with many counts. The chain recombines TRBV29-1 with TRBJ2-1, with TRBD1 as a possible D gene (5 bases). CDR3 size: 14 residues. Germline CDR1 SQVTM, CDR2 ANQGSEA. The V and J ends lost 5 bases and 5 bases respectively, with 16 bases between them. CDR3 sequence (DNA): TGCAGCGTTTCCGATGCAAGGACACACAATGAGCAGTTCTTC. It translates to CSVSDARTHNEQFF.

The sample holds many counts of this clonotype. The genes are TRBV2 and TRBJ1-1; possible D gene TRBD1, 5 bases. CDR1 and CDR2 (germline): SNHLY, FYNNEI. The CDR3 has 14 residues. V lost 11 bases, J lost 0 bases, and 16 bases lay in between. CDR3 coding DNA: TGTGCCCGACGAACCGGGGCGATGAACACTGAAGCTTTCTTT. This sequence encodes CARRTGAMNTEAFF.

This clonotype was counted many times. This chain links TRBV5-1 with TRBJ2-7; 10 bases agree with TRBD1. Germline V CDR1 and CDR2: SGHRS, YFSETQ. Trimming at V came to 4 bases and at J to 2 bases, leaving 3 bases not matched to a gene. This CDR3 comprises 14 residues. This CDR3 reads CASSHGQGAYEQYF. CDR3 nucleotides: TGCGCCAGCAGCCACGGACAGGGGGCCTACGAGCAGTACTTC.

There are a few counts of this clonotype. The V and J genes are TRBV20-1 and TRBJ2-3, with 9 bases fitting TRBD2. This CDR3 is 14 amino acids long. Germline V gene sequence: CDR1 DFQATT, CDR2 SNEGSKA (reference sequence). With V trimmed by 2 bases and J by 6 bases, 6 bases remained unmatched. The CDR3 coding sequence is TGCAGTGCTAGAAGGGCGGGAGGGGATGATACGCAGTATTTT. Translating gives CSARRAGGDDTQYF.

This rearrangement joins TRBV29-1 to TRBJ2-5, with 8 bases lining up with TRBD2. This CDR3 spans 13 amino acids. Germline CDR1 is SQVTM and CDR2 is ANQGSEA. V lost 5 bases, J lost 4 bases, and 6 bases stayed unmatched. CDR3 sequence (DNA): TGCAGCGTTCCAGCGGGGGCGACAGAGACCCAGTACTTC. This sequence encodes CSVPAGATETQYF.

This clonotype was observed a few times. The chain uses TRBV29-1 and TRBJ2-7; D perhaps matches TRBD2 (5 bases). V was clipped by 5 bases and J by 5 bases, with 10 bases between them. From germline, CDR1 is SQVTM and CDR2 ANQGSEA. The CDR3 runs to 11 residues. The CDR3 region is CSVPEGHEQYF. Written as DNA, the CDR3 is TGCAGCGTTCCAGAGGGCCACGAGCAGTACTTC.